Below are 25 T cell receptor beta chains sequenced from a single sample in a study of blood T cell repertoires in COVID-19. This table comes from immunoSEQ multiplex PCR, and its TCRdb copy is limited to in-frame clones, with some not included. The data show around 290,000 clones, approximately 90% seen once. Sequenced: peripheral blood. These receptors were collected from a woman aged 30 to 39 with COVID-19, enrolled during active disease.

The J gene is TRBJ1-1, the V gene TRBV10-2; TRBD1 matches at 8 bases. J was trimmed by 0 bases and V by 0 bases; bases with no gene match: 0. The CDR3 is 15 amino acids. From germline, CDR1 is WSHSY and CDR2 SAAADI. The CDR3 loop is CASSESQGVNTEAFF. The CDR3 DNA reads TGCGCCAGCAGTGAGTCACAGGGGGTGAACACTGAAGCTTTCTTT.

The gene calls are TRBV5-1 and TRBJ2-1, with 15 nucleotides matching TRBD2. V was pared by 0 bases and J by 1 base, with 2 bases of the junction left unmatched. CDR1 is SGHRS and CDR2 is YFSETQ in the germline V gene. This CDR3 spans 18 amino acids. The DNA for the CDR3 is TGCGCCAGCAGCTTGGAGGGACTAGCGGGGGGTTCCTACAATGAGCAGTTCTTC. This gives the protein CASSLEGLAGGSYNEQFF.

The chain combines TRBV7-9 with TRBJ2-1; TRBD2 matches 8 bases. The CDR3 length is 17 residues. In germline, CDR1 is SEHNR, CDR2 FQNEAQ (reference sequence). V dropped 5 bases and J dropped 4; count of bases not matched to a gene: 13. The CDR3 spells CASSPHLREGRYNEQFF. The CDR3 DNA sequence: TGTGCCAGCAGCCCTCACCTACGGGAGGGCCGATACAATGAGCAGTTCTTC.

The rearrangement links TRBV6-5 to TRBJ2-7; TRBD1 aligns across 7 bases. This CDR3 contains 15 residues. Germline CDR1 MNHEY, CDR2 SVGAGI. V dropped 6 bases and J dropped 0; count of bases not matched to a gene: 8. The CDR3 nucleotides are TGTGCCAGCAGCGGGACAGAAGGGAGCTCCTACGAGCAGTACTTC. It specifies CASSGTEGSSYEQYF.

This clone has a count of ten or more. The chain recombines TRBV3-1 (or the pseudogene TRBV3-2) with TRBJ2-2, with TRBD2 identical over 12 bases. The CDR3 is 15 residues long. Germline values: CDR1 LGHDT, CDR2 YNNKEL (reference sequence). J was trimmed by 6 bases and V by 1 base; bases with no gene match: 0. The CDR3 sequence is CASSQGLAGAGELFF. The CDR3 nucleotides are TGTGCCAGCAGCCAAGGACTAGCGGGAGCCGGGGAGCTGTTTTTT.

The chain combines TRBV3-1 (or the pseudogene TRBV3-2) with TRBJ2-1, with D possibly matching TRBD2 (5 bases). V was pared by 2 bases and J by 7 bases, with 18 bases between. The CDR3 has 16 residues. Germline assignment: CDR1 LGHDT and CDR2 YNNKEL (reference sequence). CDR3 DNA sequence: TGTGCCAGCAGCCAATCGGACGGGAAGAGGTGGAATGAGCAGTTCTTC. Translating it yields CASSQSDGKRWNEQFF.

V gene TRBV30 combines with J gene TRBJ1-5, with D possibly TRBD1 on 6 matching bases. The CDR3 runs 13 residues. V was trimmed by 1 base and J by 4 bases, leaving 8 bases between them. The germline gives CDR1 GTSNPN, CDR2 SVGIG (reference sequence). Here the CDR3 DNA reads TGTGCCTGGAGTGGGACAGAAAATCAGCCCCAGCATTTT. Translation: CAWSGTENQPQHF.

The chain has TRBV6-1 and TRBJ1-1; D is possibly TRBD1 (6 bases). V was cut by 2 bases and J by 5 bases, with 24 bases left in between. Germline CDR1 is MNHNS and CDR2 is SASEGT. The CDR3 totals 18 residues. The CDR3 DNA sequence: TGTGCCAGCAGTGAATCCCCGGTAGTTGCGGGGGCGCGGACTGAAGCTTTCTTT. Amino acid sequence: CASSESPVVAGARTEAFF.

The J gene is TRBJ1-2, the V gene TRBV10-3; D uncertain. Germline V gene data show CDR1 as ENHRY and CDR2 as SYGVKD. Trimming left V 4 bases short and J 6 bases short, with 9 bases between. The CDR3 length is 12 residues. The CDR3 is CAISGNSHGYTF. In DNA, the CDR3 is TGTGCCATCAGTGGAAACAGCCATGGCTACACCTTC.

CDR3 bases: TGCGCCAGCAGCTGGGACAGTACTAGCACAGATACGCAGTATTTT. Translated, it gives CASSWDSTSTDTQYF. V is TRBV5-1 and J is TRBJ2-3; 7 nucleotides line up with TRBD1. Germline loops: CDR1 SGHRS, CDR2 YFSETQ. The length of the CDR3 is 15 residues. Losses at the gene ends were 3 bases for V and 0 bases for J; bases not matched to a gene: 4.

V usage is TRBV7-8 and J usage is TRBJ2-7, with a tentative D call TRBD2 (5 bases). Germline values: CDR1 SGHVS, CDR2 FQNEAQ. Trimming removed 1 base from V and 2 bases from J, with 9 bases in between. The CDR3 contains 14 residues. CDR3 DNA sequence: TGTGCCAGCAGCTTAGTGACTACAGCCTACGAGCAGTACTTC. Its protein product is CASSLVTTAYEQYF. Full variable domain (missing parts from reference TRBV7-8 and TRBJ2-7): GAGVSQSPRYKVAKRGQDVALRCDPISGHVSLFWYQQALGQGPEFLTYFQNEAQLDKSGLPSDRFFAERPEGSVSTLKIQRTQQEDSAVYLCASSLVTTAYEQYFGPGTRLTVT.

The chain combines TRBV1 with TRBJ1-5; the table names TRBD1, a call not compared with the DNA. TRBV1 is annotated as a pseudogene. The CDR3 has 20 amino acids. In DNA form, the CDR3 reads TGCACCAGCAGCCAAGAAGGCCTCTTCGCTGGACAGTATAGCAATCAGCCCCAGCATTTT. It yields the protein CTSSQEGLFAGQYSNQPQHF.

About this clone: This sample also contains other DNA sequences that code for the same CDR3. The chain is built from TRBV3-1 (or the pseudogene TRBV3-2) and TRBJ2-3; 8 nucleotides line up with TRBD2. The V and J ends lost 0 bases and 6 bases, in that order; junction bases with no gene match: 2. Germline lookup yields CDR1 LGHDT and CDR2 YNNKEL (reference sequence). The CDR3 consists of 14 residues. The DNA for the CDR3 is TGTGCCAGCAGCCAAGACCGACTAGCGGATACGCAGTATTTT. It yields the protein CASSQDRLADTQYF.

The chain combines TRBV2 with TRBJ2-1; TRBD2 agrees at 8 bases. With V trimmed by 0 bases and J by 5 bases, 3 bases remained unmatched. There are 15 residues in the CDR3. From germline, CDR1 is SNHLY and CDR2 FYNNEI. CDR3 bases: TGTGCCAGCAGTGAAGCTAGCGGGACTCACAATGAGCAGTTCTTC. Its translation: CASSEASGTHNEQFF.

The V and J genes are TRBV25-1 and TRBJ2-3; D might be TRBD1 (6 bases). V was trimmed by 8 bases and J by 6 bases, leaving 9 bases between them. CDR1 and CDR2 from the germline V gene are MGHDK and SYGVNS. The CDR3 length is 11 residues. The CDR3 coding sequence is TGTGCCAGCTCTACAGGGGATACGCAGTATTTT. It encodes CASSTGDTQYF.

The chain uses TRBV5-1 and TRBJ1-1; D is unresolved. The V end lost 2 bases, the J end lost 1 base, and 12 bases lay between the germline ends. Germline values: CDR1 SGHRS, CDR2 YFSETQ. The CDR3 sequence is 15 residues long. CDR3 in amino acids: CASSLDGLPNTEAFF. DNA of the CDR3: TGCGCCAGCAGCTTAGACGGACTGCCGAACACTGAAGCTTTCTTT.

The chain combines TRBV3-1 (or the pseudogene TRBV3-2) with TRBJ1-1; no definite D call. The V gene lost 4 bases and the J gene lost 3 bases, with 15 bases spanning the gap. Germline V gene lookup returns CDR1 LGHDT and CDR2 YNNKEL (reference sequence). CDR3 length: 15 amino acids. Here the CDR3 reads CASSLGLGKDTEAFF. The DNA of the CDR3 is TGTGCCAGCAGCCTCGGACTGGGAAAGGACACTGAAGCTTTCTTT.

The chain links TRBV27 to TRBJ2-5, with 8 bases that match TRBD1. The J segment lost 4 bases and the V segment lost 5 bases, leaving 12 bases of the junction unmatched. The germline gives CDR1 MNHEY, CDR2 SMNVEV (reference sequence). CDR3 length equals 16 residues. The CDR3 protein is CASSHFYRGALETQYF. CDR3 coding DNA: TGTGCCAGCAGTCACTTCTACAGGGGGGCCTTAGAGACCCAGTACTTC.

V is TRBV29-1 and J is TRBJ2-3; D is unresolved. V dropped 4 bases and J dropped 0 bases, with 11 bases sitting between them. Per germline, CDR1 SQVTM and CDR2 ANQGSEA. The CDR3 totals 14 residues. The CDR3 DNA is TGCAGCGTTGGTCCCGGTCAAAGCACAGATACGCAGTATTTT. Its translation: CSVGPGQSTDTQYF.

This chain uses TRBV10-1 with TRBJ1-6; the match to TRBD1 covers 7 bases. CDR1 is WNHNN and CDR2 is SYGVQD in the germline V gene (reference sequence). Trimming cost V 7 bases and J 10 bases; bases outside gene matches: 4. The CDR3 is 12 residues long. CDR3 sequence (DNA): TGCGCCAGCAAACCACAGGGGTCACCCCTCCACTTT. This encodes CASKPQGSPLHF.

The CDR3: CATSRGVKLSSGANVLTF. The CDR3 coding sequence is TGTGCCACCAGCAGAGGAGTGAAGCTCTCATCTGGGGCCAACGTCCTGACTTTC. The chain links TRBV15 to TRBJ2-6; no clear D. This CDR3 has 18 residues. Trimming removed 1 base at V and 1 base at J, with 14 bases between. The V gene's germline CDR1 is LNHNV and CDR2 YYDKDF (reference sequence).

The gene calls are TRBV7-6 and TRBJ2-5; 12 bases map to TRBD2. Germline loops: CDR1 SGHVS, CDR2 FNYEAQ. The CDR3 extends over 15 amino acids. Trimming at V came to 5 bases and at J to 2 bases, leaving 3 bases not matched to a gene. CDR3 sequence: CASSGLAGRQETQYF. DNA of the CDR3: TGTGCCAGCAGCGGACTAGCGGGGCGTCAAGAGACCCAGTACTTC.

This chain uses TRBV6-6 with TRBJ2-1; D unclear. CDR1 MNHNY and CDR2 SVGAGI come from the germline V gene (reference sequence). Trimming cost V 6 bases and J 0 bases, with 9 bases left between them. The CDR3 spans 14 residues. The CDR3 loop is CASRLPSSYNEQFF. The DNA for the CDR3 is TGTGCCAGCAGACTGCCGAGCTCCTACAATGAGCAGTTCTTC.

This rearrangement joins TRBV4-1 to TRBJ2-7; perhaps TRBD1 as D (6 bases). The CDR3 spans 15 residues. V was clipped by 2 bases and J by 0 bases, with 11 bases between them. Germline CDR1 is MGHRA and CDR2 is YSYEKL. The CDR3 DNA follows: TGCGCCAGCAGCCAATCACCAGGGGACTCCTACGAGCAGTACTTC. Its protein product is CASSQSPGDSYEQYF.

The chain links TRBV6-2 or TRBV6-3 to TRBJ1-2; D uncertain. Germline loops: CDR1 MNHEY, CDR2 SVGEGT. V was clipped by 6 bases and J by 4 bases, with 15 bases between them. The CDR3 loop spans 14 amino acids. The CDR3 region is CASSSLSSFYGYTF. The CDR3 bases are TGTGCCAGCAGCAGCCTTTCCTCCTTCTATGGCTACACCTTC.